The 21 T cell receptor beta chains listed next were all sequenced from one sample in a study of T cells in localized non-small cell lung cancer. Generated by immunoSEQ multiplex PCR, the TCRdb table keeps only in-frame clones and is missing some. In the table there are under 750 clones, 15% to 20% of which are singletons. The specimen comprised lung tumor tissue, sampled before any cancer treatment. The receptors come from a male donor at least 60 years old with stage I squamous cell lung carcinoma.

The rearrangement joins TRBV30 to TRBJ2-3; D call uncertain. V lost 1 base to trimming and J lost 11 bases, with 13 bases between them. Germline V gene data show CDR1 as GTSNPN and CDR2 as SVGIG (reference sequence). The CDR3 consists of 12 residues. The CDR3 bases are TGTGCCTGGAGTGCCCCGGAATTTGGGCAGTATTTT. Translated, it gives CAWSAPEFGQYF.

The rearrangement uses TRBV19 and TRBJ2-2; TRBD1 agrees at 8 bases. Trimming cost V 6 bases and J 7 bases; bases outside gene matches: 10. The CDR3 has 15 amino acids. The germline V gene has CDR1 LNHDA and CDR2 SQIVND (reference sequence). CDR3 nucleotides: TGTGCCAGTAGGGCGACGAGACAGGGGATCGGGGAGCTGTTTTTT. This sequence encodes CASRATRQGIGELFF.

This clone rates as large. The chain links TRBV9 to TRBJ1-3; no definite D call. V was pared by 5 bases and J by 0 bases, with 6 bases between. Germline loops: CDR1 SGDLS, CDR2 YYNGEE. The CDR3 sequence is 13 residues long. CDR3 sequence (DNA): TGTGCCAGCAGGCAAGGCTCTGGAAACACCATATATTTT. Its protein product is CASRQGSGNTIYF.

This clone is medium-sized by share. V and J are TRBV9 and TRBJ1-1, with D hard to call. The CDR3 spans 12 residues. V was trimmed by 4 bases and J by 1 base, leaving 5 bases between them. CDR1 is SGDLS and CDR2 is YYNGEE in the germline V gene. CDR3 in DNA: TGTGCCAGCAGCCTTACGAACACTGAAGCTTTCTTT. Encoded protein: CASSLTNTEAFF.

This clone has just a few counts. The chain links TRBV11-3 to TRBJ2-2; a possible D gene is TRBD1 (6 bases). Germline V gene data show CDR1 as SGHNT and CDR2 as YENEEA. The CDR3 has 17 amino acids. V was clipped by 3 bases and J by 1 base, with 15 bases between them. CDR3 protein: CASSFSGAPGNTGELFF. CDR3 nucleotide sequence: TGTGCCAGCAGCTTTTCAGGGGCGCCGGGGAACACCGGGGAGCTGTTTTTT.

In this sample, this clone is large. This CDR3 is CASSPYAQGIYGYTF. CDR3 in DNA: TGTGCCAGCAGCCCCTATGCACAGGGCATCTATGGCTACACCTTC. The genes are TRBV6-8 and TRBJ1-2; maybe TRBD1 (6 bases). The V gene's germline CDR1 is MNHGY and CDR2 SAAAGT. V was shortened by 6 bases and J by 4 bases, with 18 bases between the two germline ends. The CDR3 spans 15 residues.

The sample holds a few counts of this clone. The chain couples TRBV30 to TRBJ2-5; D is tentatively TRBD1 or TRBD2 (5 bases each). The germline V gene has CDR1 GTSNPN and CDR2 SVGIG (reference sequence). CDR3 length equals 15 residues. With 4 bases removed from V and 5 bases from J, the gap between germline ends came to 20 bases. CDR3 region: CAWTTAGALGETQYF. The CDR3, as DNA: TGTGCCTGGACCACTGCCGGGGCCCTCGGCGAGACCCAGTACTTC.

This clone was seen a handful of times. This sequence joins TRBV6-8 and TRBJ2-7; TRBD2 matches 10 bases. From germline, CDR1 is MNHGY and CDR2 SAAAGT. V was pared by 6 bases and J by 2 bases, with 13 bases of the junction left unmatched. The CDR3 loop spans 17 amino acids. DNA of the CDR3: TGTGCCAGCAGCGATTACCGATCTAGCGGGAGACCCTACGAGCAGTACTTC. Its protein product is CASSDYRSSGRPYEQYF.

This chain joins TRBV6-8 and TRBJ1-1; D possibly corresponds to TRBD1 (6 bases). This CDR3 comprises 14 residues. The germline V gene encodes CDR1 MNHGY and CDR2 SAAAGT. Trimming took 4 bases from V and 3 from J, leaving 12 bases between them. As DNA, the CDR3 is TGTGCCAGCAGTTTACAGGGAGGTTACACTGAAGCTTTCTTT. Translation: CASSLQGGYTEAFF.

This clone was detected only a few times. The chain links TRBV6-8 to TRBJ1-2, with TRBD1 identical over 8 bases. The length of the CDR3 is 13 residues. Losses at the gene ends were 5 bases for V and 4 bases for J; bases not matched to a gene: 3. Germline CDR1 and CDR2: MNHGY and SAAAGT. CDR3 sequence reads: CASSTGGTYGYTF. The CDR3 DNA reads TGTGCCAGCAGTACAGGGGGGACCTATGGCTACACCTTC.

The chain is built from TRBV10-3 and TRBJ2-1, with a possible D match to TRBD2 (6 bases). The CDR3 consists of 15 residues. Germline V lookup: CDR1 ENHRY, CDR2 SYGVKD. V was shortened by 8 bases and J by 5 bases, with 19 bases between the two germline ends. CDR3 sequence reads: CAIGKGTPGDNEQFF. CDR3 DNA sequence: TGTGCCATCGGCAAGGGGACTCCGGGCGACAATGAGCAGTTCTTC.

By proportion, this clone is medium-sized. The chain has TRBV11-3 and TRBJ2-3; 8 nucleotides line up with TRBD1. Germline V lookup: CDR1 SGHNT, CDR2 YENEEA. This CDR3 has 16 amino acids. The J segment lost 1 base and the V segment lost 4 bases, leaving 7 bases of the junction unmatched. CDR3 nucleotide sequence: TGTGCCAGCAGCTCCTTCCCGGGACAGGGCACAGATACGCAGTATTTT. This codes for CASSSFPGQGTDTQYF.

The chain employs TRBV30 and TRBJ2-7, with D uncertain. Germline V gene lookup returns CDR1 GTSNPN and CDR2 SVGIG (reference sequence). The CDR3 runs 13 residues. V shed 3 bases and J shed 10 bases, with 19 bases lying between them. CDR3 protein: CAWRQSLYTEQYV. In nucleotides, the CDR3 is TGTGCCTGGAGGCAGTCCCTTTATACGGAACAGTACGTC.

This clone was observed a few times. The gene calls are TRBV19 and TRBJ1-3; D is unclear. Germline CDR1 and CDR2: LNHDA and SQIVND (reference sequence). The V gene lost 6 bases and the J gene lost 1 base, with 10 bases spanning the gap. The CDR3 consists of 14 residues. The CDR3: CASRSPGSGNTIYF. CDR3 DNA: TGTGCCAGTAGGAGTCCTGGGTCTGGAAACACCATATATTTT.

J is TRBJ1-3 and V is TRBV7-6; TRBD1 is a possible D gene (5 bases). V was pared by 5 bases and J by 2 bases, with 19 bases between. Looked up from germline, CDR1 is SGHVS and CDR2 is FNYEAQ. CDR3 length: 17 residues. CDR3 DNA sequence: TGTGCCAGCAGCCAATTGGCAGGGTTGGAGGCTGGAAACACCATATATTTT. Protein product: CASSQLAGLEAGNTIYF.

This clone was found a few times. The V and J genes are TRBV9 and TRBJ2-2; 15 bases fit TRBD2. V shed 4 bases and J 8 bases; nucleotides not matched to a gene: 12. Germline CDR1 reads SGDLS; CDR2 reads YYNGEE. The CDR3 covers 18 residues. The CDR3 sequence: CASSLTPGTSGRRGELFF. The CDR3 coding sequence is TGTGCCAGCAGCCTAACTCCCGGGACTAGCGGGAGGAGGGGGGAGCTGTTTTTT.

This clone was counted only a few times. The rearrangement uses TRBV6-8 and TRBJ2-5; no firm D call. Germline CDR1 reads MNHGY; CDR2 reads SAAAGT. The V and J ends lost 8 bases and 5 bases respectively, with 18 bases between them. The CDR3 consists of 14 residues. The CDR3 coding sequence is TGTGCCAGCCGGTATCGCGCCCCGGGTGAGACCCAGTACTTC. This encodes CASRYRAPGETQYF.

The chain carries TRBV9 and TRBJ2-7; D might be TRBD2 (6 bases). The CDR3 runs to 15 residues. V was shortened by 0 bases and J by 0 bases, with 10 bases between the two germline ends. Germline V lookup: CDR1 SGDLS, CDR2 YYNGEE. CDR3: CASSVGGDVSYEQYF. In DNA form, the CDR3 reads TGTGCCAGCAGCGTAGGGGGGGACGTCTCCTACGAGCAGTACTTC.

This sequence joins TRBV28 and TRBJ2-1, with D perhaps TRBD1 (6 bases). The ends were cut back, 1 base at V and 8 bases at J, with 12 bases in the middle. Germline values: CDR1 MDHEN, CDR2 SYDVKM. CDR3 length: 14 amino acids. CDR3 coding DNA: TGTGCCAGCAGTTTATCGCCAGGGGTGGATGAGCAGTTCTTC. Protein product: CASSLSPGVDEQFF.

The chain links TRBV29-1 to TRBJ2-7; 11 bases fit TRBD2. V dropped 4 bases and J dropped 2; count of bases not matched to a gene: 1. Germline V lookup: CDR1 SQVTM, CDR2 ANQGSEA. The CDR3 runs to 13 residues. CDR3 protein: CSVVAGGAYEQYF. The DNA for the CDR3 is TGCAGCGTTGTAGCGGGAGGGGCCTACGAGCAGTACTTC.

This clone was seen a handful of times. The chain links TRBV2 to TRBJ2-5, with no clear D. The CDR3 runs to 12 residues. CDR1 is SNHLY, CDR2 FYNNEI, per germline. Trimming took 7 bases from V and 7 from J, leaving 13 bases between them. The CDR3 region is CASTSEPGTQYF. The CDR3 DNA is TGTGCCAGCACCTCAGAGCCGGGGACCCAGTACTTC.